The 26 T cell receptor beta chains given below trace back to one sample, sequenced in a study of blood T cell repertoires in COVID-19. Sequencing used immunoSEQ multiplex PCR; TCRdb keeps in-frame clones, though not all of them. In the table there are about 400,000 clones, approximately 85% of which are singletons. The specimen sequenced was PBMCs or T cells enriched from blood (not recorded which). Receptors were obtained from a woman in her thirties or forties with acute COVID-19.

The rearrangement uses TRBV11-2 and TRBJ2-1; 13 positions match TRBD2. CDR1 and CDR2 (germline): SGHAT, FQNNGV. V shed 6 bases, J shed 15 bases, and the junction held 11 bases outside the gene matches. This CDR3 comprises 14 residues. CDR3 bases: TGTGCCAGCAGTGGGGGGACTAGCGGGGATCCAGGGTTCTTC. Amino acids: CASSGGTSGDPGFF.

The chain employs TRBV20-1 and TRBJ2-3; 13 nucleotides line up with TRBD2. CDR1 is DFQATT and CDR2 is SNEGSKA in the germline V gene (reference sequence). The CDR3 sequence is 16 residues long. V trimming: 3 bases; J trimming: 6 bases; junction bases outside the gene matches: 9. This chain's CDR3 is CSASLSTSGGADTQYF. The DNA for the CDR3 is TGCAGTGCTAGTCTATCCACTAGCGGGGGGGCGGATACGCAGTATTTT.

V is TRBV19 and J is TRBJ1-4; 7 bases agree with TRBD1. This CDR3 is built from 16 residues. The V and J ends lost 7 bases and 3 bases, in that order; junction bases with no gene match: 11. CDR1 LNHDA and CDR2 SQIVND come from the germline V gene (reference sequence). The chain's CDR3 is CASTIKRGTANEKLFF. CDR3 DNA sequence: TGTGCCAGTACTATTAAAAGAGGGACAGCTAATGAAAAACTGTTTTTT.

V gene TRBV30 combines with J gene TRBJ1-2, with 7 nucleotides matching TRBD1. The germline V gene has CDR1 GTSNPN and CDR2 SVGIG (reference sequence). Germline trimming cut 5 bases from V and 8 bases from J; bases unmatched to any gene: 5. The CDR3 has 11 residues. The CDR3 bases are TGTGCCTGGGAGGGACAGATGGGCTACACCTTC. Amino acid sequence: CAWEGQMGYTF.

The table lists this clone with a count of one. V is TRBV24-1 and J is TRBJ1-2, with D perhaps TRBD1 (5 bases). The CDR3 contains 14 residues. With 3 bases removed from V and 3 bases from J, the gap between germline ends came to 10 bases. Germline CDR1 and CDR2: KGHDR and SFDVKD. In DNA form, the CDR3 reads TGTGCCACCAGTGATGCCCCGACAGACTATGGCTACACCTTC. It yields the protein CATSDAPTDYGYTF.

The V gene is TRBV15, the J gene TRBJ1-5; the D gene is possibly TRBD1 (5 bases). The germline V and J ends were trimmed by 8 bases and 0 bases, with 11 bases remaining between them. Germline CDR1 is LNHNV and CDR2 is YYDKDF (reference sequence). The CDR3 loop spans 14 amino acids. The CDR3 sequence is CATSREYSNQPQHF. As DNA, the CDR3 is TGTGCCACCTCCAGGGAATATAGCAATCAGCCCCAGCATTTT.

The chain links TRBV18 to TRBJ1-1; possibly TRBD1 for D (5 bases). The V end lost 3 bases, the J end lost 8 bases, and 13 bases lay between the germline ends. Germline V lookup: CDR1 KGHSH, CDR2 LQKENI. This CDR3 contains 13 residues. Written as DNA, the CDR3 is TGTGCCAGCTCACCCGGGGGAACGGGGGAAGCTTTCTTT. This gives the protein CASSPGGTGEAFF.

The genes are TRBV9 and TRBJ2-3; 8 bases line up with TRBD1. V dropped 4 bases and J dropped 7; count of bases not matched to a gene: 8. Germline V gene lookup returns CDR1 SGDLS and CDR2 YYNGEE. The CDR3 runs 14 residues. The CDR3 region is CASSPWDRQNTQYF. The CDR3 bases are TGTGCCAGCAGCCCCTGGGACAGGCAAAATACGCAGTATTTT.

The chain couples TRBV18 to TRBJ1-2, with TRBD1 identical over 10 bases. The CDR3 contains 14 residues. V was pared by 1 base and J by 6 bases, with 2 bases of the junction left unmatched. Germline lookup yields CDR1 KGHSH and CDR2 LQKENI. The CDR3 DNA follows: TGTGCCAGCTCACCACGACAGGGGGCGGATGGCTACACCTTC. Residues: CASSPRQGADGYTF.

This clone was recorded once. The chain employs TRBV30 and TRBJ1-2; D ambiguous. V was trimmed by 0 bases and J by 2 bases, leaving 13 bases between them. The germline gives CDR1 GTSNPN, CDR2 SVGIG (reference sequence). The CDR3 sequence is 15 residues long. The CDR3 DNA reads as TGTGCCTGGAGTGTACACGTGACTCAGAACTATGGCTACACCTTC. Translated, it gives CAWSVHVTQNYGYTF.

The V gene is TRBV12-3 or TRBV12-4, the J gene TRBJ2-3; TRBD2 is a possible D gene (5 bases). V dropped 6 bases and J dropped 5 bases, with 9 bases sitting between them. The CDR3 totals 12 residues. The CDR3 protein is CASSRTVDTQYF. As DNA, the CDR3 is TGTGCCAGCAGCCGGACTGTAGATACGCAGTATTTT.

The chain's CDR3 is CASSHPGTGNQPQHF. The CDR3 DNA reads as TGTGCCAGTAGTCATCCCGGGACAGGGAATCAGCCCCAGCATTTT. V and J are TRBV19 and TRBJ1-5, with 9 bases that match TRBD1. This CDR3 has 15 amino acids. The germline V gene has CDR1 LNHDA and CDR2 SQIVND (reference sequence). Unmatched junction bases numbered 6, after V lost 5 bases and J lost 4 bases. Full variable domain (rest looked up from reference TRBV19 and TRBJ1-5): DGGITQSPKYLFRKEGQNVTLSCEQNLNHDAMYWYRQDPGQGLRLIYYSQIVNDFQKGDIAEGYSVSREKKESFPLTVTSAQKNPTAFYLCASSHPGTGNQPQHFGDGTRLSIL.

V and J are TRBV7-2 and TRBJ2-7; 9 bases agree with TRBD2. Germline CDR1 SGHTA, CDR2 FQGNSA. The ends lost 2 bases at V and 6 bases at J; junction bases unmatched: 8. The CDR3 covers 15 residues. Here the CDR3 reads CASSLNTLAGPEQYF. CDR3 sequence (DNA): TGTGCCAGCAGCTTAAATACGCTAGCGGGGCCCGAGCAGTACTTC.

V gene TRBV18 combines with J gene TRBJ2-3; 13 bases match TRBD2. CDR1 KGHSH and CDR2 LQKENI come from the germline V gene. With V trimmed by 3 bases and J by 6 bases, 6 bases remained unmatched. CDR3 length equals 16 residues. Written as DNA, the CDR3 is TGTGCCAGCTCACCCGAACTAGCGGGGGGGCCCGATACGCAGTATTTT. It codes for CASSPELAGGPDTQYF.

CDR3 bases: TGTGCCTGGAGTGTATCGAGGAGCGGCTCCTACAATGAGCAGTTCTTC. Protein product: CAWSVSRSGSYNEQFF. The rearrangement uses TRBV30 and TRBJ2-1, with D perhaps TRBD2 (5 bases). Germline-derived CDR1 and CDR2 are GTSNPN and SVGIG (reference sequence). The CDR3 length is 16 residues. The V end was cut by 0 bases, the J end by 0 bases, with 12 bases between.

This sequence joins TRBV19 and TRBJ1-1, with a weak D call TRBD1 (5 bases). Trimming shortened V by 2 bases and J by 11 bases, and 18 bases separated the two germline ends. The CDR3 length is 14 residues. Germline V CDR1 and CDR2: LNHDA, SQIVND (reference sequence). CDR3 DNA sequence: TGTGCCAGTAGTATAAATCGGGGGGAGTCTGGCGCTTTCTTT. This gives the protein CASSINRGESGAFF. Based on the CDR3 plus reference TRBV19 and TRBJ1-1, the full variable domain is DGGITQSPKYLFRKEGQNVTLSCEQNLNHDAMYWYRQDPGQGLRLIYYSQIVNDFQKGDIAEGYSVSREKKESFPLTVTSAQKNPTAFYLCASSINRGESGAFFGQGTRLTVV.

This clone was detected once. This sequence joins TRBV11-2 and TRBJ2-5, with a possible D match to TRBD1 (6 bases). The CDR3 sequence is 15 residues long. The germline V gene encodes CDR1 SGHAT and CDR2 FQNNGV. V shed 3 bases and J shed 9 bases, with 20 bases lying between them. CDR3 region: CASSFSTRGQQAQYF. CDR3 nucleotides: TGTGCCAGCAGCTTTAGTACCCGGGGACAACAGGCCCAGTACTTC.

The chain is built from TRBV4-1 and TRBJ1-3; D unclear. The CDR3 extends over 15 amino acids. V was pared by 0 bases and J by 8 bases, with 14 bases between. The germline gives CDR1 MGHRA, CDR2 YSYEKL. DNA of the CDR3: TGCGCCAGCAGCCAAGAAGGTGGGTCTGGGCACACCATATATTTT. Translated, it gives CASSQEGGSGHTIYF.

This chain joins TRBV29-1 and TRBJ1-2; 7 bases are shared with TRBD1. V dropped 7 bases and J dropped 2; count of bases not matched to a gene: 7. The CDR3 totals 13 residues. Looked up from germline, CDR1 is SQVTM and CDR2 is ANQGSEA. CDR3 in amino acids: CSADRASNYGYTF. As DNA, the CDR3 is TGCAGCGCCGACAGGGCCTCAAACTATGGCTACACCTTC.

This clone appeared a single time. The J gene is TRBJ2-3, the V gene TRBV25-1, with 10 bases aligning to TRBD2. CDR3 size: 18 residues. After removal of 0 bases from V and 2 bases from J, the junction contained 8 bases not matched to a gene. Germline V CDR1 and CDR2: MGHDK, SYGVNS. The CDR3 sequence: CASSEYFLAGEVTDTQYF. CDR3 sequence (DNA): TGTGCCAGCAGTGAATATTTCCTAGCGGGGGAAGTCACAGATACGCAGTATTTT.

V gene TRBV11-3 combines with J gene TRBJ1-1; no definite D call. The CDR3 is made up of 13 amino acids. Trimming stripped 5 bases from V and 1 base from J, with 8 bases between. Per the germline V gene, CDR1 is SGHNT and CDR2 is YENEEA. CDR3: CASSPSGNTEAFF. CDR3 DNA: TGTGCCAGCAGCCCAAGCGGGAACACTGAAGCTTTCTTT.

The chain links TRBV25-1 to TRBJ1-1; 8 bases fit TRBD1. Germline-derived CDR1 and CDR2 are MGHDK and SYGVNS. Trimming removed 4 bases from V and 5 bases from J; junction bases left unmatched: 12. The CDR3 length is 16 residues. The CDR3 region is CASSAAETGGKTEAFF. In DNA form, the CDR3 reads TGTGCCAGCAGTGCTGCCGAAACAGGGGGAAAGACTGAAGCTTTCTTT.

The chain recombines TRBV25-1 with TRBJ1-2, with 7 positions matching TRBD1. J was trimmed by 8 bases and V by 1 base; bases with no gene match: 13. This CDR3 has 16 amino acids. CDR1 is MGHDK, CDR2 SYGVNS, per germline. The CDR3 is CASSEFGGGSFGGYTF. The CDR3 DNA is TGTGCCAGCAGTGAATTTGGAGGGGGCTCCTTCGGGGGCTACACCTTC.

As concerns this clone: The sample has other DNA sequences that encode this CDR3 too. The rearrangement uses TRBV19 and TRBJ1-5; unclear D gene. The germline V gene encodes CDR1 LNHDA and CDR2 SQIVND (reference sequence). CDR3 length: 13 amino acids. Between the trimmed V and J ends, which lost 3 bases and 7 bases, there was a span of 10 bases. As DNA, the CDR3 is TGTGCCAGTAGTATCACGGGAAACCAGCCCCAGCATTTT. It yields the protein CASSITGNQPQHF.

The rearrangement joins TRBV19 to TRBJ2-7, with 8 bases aligning to TRBD1. Unmatched junction bases numbered 5, after V lost 5 bases and J lost 5 bases. The CDR3 sequence is 13 residues long. Germline loops: CDR1 LNHDA, CDR2 SQIVND (reference sequence). The CDR3 loop reads CASSFGQGNEQYF. As DNA, the CDR3 is TGTGCCAGTAGTTTCGGACAGGGCAACGAGCAGTACTTC.

This chain connects TRBV13 to TRBJ2-1; possibly TRBD2 for D (6 bases). CDR3 size: 14 residues. Germline values: CDR1 PRHDT, CDR2 FYEKMQ (reference sequence). Trimming took 1 base from V and 7 from J, leaving 11 bases between them. The CDR3 reads CASSLARTINEQFF. In nucleotides, the CDR3 is TGTGCCAGCAGCTTAGCCCGGACTATTAATGAGCAGTTCTTC. Combining the CDR3 with reference TRBV13 and TRBJ2-1 gives the whole variable domain AAGVIQSPRHLIKEKRETATLKCYPIPRHDTVYWYQQGPGQDPQFLISFYEKMQSDKGSIPDRFSAQQFSDYHSELNMSSLELGDSALYFCASSLARTINEQFFGPGTRLTVL.